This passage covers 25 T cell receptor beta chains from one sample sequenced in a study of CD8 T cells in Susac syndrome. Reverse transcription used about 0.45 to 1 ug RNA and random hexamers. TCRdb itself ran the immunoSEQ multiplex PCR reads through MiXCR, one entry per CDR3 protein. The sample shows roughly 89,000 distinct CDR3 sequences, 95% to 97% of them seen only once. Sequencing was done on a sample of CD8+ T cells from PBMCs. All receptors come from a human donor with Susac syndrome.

CDR3 DNA sequence: TGCAGTGCTACGCGGGACAGCTGGGGTCAGCCCCAGCATTTT. It translates to CSATRDSWGQPQHF. The V and J genes are TRBV20-1 and TRBJ1-5; TRBD1 agrees at 7 bases. The CDR3 has 14 amino acids. Germline V lookup: CDR1 DFQATT, CDR2 SNEGSKA (reference sequence). V lost 4 bases and J lost 6; bases outside the gene matches: 9.

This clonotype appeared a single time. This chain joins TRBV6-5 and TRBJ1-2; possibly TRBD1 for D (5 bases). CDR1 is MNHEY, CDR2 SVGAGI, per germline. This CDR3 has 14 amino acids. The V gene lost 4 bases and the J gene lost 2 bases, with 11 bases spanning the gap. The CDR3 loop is CASSSGHPNYGYTF. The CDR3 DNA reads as TGTGCCAGCAGTTCAGGACACCCGAACTATGGCTACACCTTC.

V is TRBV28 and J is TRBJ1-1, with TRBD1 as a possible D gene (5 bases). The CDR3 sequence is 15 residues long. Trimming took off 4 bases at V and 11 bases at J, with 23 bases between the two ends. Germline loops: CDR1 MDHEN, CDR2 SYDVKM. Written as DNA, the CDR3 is TGTGCCAGCAGTTCCGCGGGGGTTGGACACGTCTACGCTTTCTTT. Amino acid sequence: CASSSAGVGHVYAFF.

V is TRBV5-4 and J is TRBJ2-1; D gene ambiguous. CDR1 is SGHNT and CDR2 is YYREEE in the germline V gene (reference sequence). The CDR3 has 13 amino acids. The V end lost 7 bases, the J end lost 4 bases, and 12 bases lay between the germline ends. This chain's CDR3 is CASLSLGYNEQFF. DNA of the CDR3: TGTGCCAGCCTCTCCTTGGGGTACAATGAGCAGTTCTTC. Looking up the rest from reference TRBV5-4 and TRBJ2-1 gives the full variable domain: ETGVTQSPTHLIKTRGQQVTLRCSSQSGHNTVSWYQQALGQGPQFIFQYYREEENGRGNFPPRFSGLQFPNYSSELNVNALELDDSALYLCASLSLGYNEQFFGPGTRLTVL.

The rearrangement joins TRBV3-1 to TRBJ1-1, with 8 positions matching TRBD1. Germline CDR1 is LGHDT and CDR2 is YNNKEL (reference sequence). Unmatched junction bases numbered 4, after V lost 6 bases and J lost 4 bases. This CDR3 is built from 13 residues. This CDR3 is CASSYTGGTEAFF. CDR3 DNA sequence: TGTGCCAGCAGTTACACAGGGGGCACTGAAGCTTTCTTT.

The CDR3 DNA follows: TGTGCCAGCAGTTTAGTTCGGGACGCTGAAGCTTTCTTT. Its protein product is CASSLVRDAEAFF. The chain links TRBV12-3 or TRBV12-4 to TRBJ1-1; TRBD1 is a possible D gene (5 bases). There are 13 residues in the CDR3. Between the trimmed V and J ends, which lost 1 base and 6 bases, there was a span of 9 bases.

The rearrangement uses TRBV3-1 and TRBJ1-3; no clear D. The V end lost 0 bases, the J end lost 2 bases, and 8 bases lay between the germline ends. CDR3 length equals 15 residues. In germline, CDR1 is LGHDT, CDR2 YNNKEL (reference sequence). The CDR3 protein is CASSQDLEAGNTIYF. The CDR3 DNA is TGTGCCAGCAGCCAAGATTTAGAAGCTGGAAACACCATATATTTT.

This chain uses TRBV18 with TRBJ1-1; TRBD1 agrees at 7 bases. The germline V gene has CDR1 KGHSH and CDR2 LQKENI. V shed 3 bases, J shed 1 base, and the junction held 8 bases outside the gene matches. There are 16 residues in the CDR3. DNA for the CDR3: TGTGCCAGCTCACCCTTGACAGGGCTTGAGAACACTGAAGCTTTCTTT. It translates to CASSPLTGLENTEAFF. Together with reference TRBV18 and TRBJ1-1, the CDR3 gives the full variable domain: NAGVMQNPRHLVRRRGQEARLRCSPMKGHSHVYWYRQLPEEGLKFMVYLQKENIIDESGMPKERFSAEFPKEGPSILRIQQVVRGDSAAYFCASSPLTGLENTEAFFGQGTRLTVV.

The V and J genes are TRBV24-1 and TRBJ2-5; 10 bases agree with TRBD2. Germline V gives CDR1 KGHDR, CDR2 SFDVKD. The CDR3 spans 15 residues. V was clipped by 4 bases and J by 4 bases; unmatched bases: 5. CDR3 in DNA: TGTGCCACCAGTGACGTTAGCGGGGGGCGAGAGACCCAGTACTTC. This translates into CATSDVSGGRETQYF.

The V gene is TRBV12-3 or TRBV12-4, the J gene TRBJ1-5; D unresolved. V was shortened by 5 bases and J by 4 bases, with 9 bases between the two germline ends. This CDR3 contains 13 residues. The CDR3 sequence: CASSTLGNQPQHF. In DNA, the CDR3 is TGTGCCAGCAGTACTCTAGGGAATCAGCCCCAGCATTTT.

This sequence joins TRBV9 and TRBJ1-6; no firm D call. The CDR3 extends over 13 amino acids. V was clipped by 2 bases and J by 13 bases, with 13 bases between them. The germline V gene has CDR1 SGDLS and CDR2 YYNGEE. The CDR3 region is CASSVGSNSPLHF. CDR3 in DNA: TGTGCCAGCAGCGTCGGCAGCAATAGTCCCCTCCACTTT.

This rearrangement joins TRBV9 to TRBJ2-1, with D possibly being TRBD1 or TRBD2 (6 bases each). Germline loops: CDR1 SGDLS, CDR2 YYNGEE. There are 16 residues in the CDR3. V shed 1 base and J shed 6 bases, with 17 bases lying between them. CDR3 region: CASSVRGPIGLNEQFF. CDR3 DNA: TGTGCCAGCAGCGTACGGGGGCCCATCGGACTCAATGAGCAGTTCTTC.

The CDR3 DNA sequence: TGTGCCAGTAGTCATAATTTGGCGGGACTGCGGAACACTGAAGCTTTCTTT. Encoded protein: CASSHNLAGLRNTEAFF. The chain employs TRBV19 and TRBJ1-1; maybe TRBD1 (5 bases). V gave up 5 bases and J gave up 1 base, with 20 bases separating them. This CDR3 has 17 amino acids. Germline-derived CDR1 and CDR2 are LNHDA and SQIVND (reference sequence).

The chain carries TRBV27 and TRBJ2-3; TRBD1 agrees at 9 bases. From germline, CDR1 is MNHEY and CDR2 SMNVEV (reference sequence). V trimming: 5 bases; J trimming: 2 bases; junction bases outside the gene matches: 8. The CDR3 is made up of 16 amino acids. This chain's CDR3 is CASSLGTGPNTDTQYF. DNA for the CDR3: TGTGCCAGCAGTCTTGGGACAGGGCCAAACACAGATACGCAGTATTTT.

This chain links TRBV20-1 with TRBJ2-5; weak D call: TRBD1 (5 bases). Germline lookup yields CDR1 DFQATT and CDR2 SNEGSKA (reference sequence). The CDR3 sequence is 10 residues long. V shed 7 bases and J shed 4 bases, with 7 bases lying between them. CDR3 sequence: CSDRGETQYF. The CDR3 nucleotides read TGCAGTGATAGGGGAGAGACCCAGTACTTC.

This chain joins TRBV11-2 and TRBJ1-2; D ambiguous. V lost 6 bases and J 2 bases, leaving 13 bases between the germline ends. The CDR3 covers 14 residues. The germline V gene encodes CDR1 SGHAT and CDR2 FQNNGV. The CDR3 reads CASRPTEENYGYTF. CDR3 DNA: TGTGCCAGCAGGCCCACGGAGGAGAACTATGGCTACACCTTC. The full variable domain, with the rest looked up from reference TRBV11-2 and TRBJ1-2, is EAGVAQSPRYKIIEKRQSVAFWCNPISGHATLYWYQQILGQGPKLLIQFQNNGVVDDSQLPKDRFSAERLKGVDSTLKIQPAKLEDSAVYLCASRPTEENYGYTFGSGTRLTVV.

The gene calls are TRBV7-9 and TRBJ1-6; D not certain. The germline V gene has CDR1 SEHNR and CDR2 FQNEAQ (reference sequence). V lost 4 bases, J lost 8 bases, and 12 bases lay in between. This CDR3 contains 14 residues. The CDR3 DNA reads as TGTGCCAGCAGCTCCACCCTCGGGGATTCACCCCTCCACTTT. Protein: CASSSTLGDSPLHF.

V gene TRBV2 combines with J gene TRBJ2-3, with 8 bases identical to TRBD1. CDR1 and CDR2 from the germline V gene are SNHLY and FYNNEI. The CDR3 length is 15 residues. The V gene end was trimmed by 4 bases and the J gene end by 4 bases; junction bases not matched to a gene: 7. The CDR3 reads CASSGTGSLADTQYF. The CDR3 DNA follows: TGTGCCAGCAGTGGGACAGGGAGTCTTGCAGATACGCAGTATTTT.

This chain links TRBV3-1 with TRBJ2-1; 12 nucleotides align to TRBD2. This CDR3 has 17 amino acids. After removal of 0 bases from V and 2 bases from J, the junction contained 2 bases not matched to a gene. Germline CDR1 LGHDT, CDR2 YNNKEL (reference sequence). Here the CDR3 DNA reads TGTGCCAGCAGCCAAGAGGGGACTAGCGGGCCCTACAATGAGCAGTTCTTC. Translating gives CASSQEGTSGPYNEQFF.

CDR3 sequence reads: CSAIASYGYTF. The CDR3 DNA is TGCAGTGCTATTGCCAGTTACGGCTACACCTTC. The V call is TRBV20-1, the J call TRBJ1-2; D is unresolved. CDR3 length: 11 amino acids. The germline V gene has CDR1 DFQATT and CDR2 SNEGSKA (reference sequence). V lost 4 bases, J lost 8 bases, and 11 bases lay in between.

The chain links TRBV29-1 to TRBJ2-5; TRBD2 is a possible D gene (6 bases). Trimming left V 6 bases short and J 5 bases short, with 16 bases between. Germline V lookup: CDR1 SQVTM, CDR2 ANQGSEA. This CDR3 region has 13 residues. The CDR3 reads CSVKPGGVETQYF. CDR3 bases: TGCAGCGTCAAACCTGGAGGGGTTGAGACCCAGTACTTC.

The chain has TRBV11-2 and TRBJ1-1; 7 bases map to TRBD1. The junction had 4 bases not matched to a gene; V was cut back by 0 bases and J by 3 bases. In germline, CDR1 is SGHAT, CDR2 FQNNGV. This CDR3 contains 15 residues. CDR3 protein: CASSLDYTGDTEAFF. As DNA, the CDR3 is TGTGCCAGCAGCTTAGACTATACAGGGGACACTGAAGCTTTCTTT.

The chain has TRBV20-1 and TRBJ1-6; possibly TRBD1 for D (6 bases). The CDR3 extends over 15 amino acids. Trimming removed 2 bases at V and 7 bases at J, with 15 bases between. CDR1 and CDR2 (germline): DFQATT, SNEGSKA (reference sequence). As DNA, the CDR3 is TGCAGTGCTAGACCTACAGGGACCGGGAATTCACCCCTCCACTTT. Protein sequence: CSARPTGTGNSPLHF.

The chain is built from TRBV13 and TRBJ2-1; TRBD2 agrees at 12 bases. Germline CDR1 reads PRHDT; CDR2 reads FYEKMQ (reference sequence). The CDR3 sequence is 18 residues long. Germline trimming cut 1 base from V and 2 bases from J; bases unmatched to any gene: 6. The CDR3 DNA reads TGTGCCAGCAGCTTAGTGGCTAGCGGGGGGGAACCCTACAATGAGCAGTTCTTC. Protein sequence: CASSLVASGGEPYNEQFF.

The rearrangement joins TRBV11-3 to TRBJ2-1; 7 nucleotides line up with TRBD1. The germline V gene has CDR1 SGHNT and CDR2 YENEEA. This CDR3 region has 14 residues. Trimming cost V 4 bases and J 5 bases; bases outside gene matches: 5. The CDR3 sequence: CASSSATGNNEQFF. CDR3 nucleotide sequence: TGTGCCAGCAGCTCAGCGACAGGGAACAATGAGCAGTTCTTC.